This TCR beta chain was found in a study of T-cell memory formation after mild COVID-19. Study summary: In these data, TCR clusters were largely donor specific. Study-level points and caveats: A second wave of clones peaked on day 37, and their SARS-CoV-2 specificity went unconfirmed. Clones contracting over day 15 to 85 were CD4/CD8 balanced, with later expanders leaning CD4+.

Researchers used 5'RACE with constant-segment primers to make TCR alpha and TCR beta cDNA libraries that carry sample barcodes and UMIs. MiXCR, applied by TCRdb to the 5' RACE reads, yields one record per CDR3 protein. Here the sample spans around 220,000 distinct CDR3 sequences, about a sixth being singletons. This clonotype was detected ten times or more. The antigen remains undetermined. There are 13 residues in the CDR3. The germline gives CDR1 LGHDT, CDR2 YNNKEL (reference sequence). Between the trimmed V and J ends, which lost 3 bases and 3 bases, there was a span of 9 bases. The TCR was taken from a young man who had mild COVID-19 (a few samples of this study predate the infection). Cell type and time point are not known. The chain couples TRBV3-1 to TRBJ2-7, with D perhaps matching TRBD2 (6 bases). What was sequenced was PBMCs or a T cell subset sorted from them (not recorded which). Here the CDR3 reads CASSHEGLYEQYF. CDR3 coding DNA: TGTGCCAGCAGCCACGAGGGACTCTACGAGCAGTACTTC.